The 5 T cell receptor beta chains presented below share a single source sample, sequenced in a study of blood T cell repertoires in COVID-19. TCRdb's copy holds only in-frame clones and misses some; the assay was immunoSEQ multiplex PCR. The sample lists 55,000 to 75,000 clones, about 81% occurring once. The sequencing sample was made of peripheral blood. These receptors all come from a human donor in a cohort sampled during active COVID-19.

This sequence joins TRBV12-3 or TRBV12-4 and TRBJ1-1, with D unclear. Trimming took off 3 bases at V and 3 bases at J, with 5 bases between the two ends. The CDR3 spans 12 residues. CDR3 DNA sequence: TGTGCCAGCAGTTTGAGGGACACTGAAGCTTTCTTT. It encodes CASSLRDTEAFF.

The CDR3 sequence: CASSSNQGPGEKLFF. In DNA form, the CDR3 reads TGTGCCAGCAGTTCAAACCAGGGCCCAGGGGAAAAACTGTTTTTT. This chain joins TRBV28 and TRBJ1-4; D perhaps matches TRBD1 (5 bases). This CDR3 contains 15 residues. V was cut by 4 bases and J by 8 bases, with 17 bases left in between. Germline V gene sequence: CDR1 MDHEN, CDR2 SYDVKM.

The rearrangement joins TRBV3-1 (or the pseudogene TRBV3-2) to TRBJ2-3; no firm D call. V lost 4 bases and J lost 6, with 8 bases in between. Germline CDR1 LGHDT, CDR2 YNNKEL (reference sequence). CDR3 length: 12 amino acids. The CDR3 DNA follows: TGTGCCAGCAGCCGCGCCTGGGATACGCAGTATTTT. Translation: CASSRAWDTQYF.

This clone was recorded a few times. The chain links TRBV2 to TRBJ2-7; the match to TRBD2 covers 10 bases. This CDR3 has 17 amino acids. J gave up 9 bases and V 2 bases, and 16 bases lay outside the gene matches. CDR1 SNHLY and CDR2 FYNNEI come from the germline V gene. CDR3 bases: TGTGCCAGCAGTGAATCCGATGGGCTAGCGGGAGAGTTGGCGCAGTACTTC. It yields the protein CASSESDGLAGELAQYF.

V is TRBV2 and J is TRBJ2-3; 8 bases are shared with TRBD2. Germline CDR1 reads SNHLY; CDR2 reads FYNNEI. The CDR3 sequence is 15 residues long. Trimming removed 6 bases from V and 0 bases from J; junction bases left unmatched: 5. The CDR3 protein is CASRLAGLSTDTQYF. The CDR3 nucleotides are TGTGCCAGCAGATTAGCGGGACTAAGCACAGATACGCAGTATTTT.